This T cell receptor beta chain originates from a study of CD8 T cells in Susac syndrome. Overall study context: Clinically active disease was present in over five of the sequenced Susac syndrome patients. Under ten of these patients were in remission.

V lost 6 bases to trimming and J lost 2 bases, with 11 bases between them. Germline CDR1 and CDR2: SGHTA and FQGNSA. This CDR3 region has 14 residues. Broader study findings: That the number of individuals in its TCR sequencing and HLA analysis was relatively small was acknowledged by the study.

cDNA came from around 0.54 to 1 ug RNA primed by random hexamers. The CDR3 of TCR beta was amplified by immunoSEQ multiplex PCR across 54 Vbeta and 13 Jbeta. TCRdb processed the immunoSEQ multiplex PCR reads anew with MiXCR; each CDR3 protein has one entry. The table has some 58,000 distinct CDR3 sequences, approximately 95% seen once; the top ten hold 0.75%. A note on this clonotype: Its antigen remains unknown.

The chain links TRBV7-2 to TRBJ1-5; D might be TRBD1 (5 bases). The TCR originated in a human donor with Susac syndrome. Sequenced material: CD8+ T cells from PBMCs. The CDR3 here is CASRGLGGNQPQHF. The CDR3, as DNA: TGTGCCAGCAGGGGACTCGGTGGCAATCAGCCCCAGCATTTT.